Included here is one T cell receptor beta chain sequence, with context. Its target is not known. CD4+ or CD8+ T cells were sorted as naive CD45RA+ or memory CD45RO+. The record originates from a study of regulatory dendritic cells for organ transplantation. Produced via immunoSEQ multiplex PCR; TCRdb's table is partial and in-frame only. The repertoire holds 9,000 to 13,000 clones, with around 66% as singletons. Whole-study findings and limits: Memory CD8+ clonal expansion seemed more limited with regulatory than mature dendritic cells. Naive T cells showed high diversity, memory cells less, memory CD8+ least.

Trimming at V came to 0 bases and at J to 7 bases, leaving 4 bases not matched to a gene. The CDR3 is 15 residues long. CDR1 is MNHNY and CDR2 is SVGAGI in the germline V gene (reference sequence). The source material was memory CD8+ T cells from blood. Documented subset: CD45RO+ memory T cells. V and J are TRBV6-6 and TRBJ2-1; 9 positions agree with TRBD1. This TCR was recovered from a human donor in good health. CDR3 in DNA: TGTGCCAGCAGTTACTCCGGGACAGGGTCAAATGAGCAGTTCTTC. This gives the protein CASSYSGTGSNEQFF.